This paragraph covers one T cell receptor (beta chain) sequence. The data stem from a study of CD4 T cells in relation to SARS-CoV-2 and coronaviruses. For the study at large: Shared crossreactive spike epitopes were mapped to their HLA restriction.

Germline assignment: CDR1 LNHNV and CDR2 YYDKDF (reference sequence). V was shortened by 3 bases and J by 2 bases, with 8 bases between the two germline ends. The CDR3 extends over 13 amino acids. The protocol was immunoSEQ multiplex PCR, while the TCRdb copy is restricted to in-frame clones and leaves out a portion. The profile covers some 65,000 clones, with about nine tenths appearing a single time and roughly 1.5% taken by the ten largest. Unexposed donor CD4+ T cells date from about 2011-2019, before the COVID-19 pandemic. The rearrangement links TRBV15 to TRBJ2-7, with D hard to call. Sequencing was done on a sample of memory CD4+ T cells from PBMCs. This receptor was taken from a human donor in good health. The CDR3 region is CATSRKSTYEQYF. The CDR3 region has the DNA TGTGCCACCAGCAGGAAGAGTACCTACGAGCAGTACTTC.